The rows below give T cell receptor beta chains drawn from one sample of a study of cytomegalovirus exposure and HLA in healthy donors. The repertoire was sequenced with immunoSEQ multiplex PCR; TCRdb's copy has only in-frame clones and lacks some. The table includes some 130,000 clones, 70% to 85% detected once. The sample consisted of PBMCs. Receptor source: a male donor in good health and CMV-seropositive. The CDR3 runs from the conserved cysteine through the conserved F or W. A D gene is named only where the DNA matches it firmly.

TRBJ2-2	TRBD2	TRBV27	16	CASSPPRAGYTGELFF
TRBJ2-5	NA	TRBV18	14	CASSPRRQVETQYF
TRBJ2-1	NA	TRBV7-9	11	CASSYFDEQFF
TRBJ2-1	TRBD1	TRBV6-5	12	CASSSDRGLGFF
TRBJ2-5	TRBD2	TRBV7-6	16	CASSPALAGGEETQYF
TRBJ2-7	NA	TRBV14	20	CASSPVGTGRGGLVGYEQYF
TRBJ1-1	TRBD1	TRBV27	15	CASNPGQESNTEAFF
TRBJ2-3	TRBD2	TRBV5-6	15	CASCLAGGSTDTQYF
TRBJ1-4	NA	TRBV28	15	CASSPYLRLREKLFF
TRBJ2-3	NA	TRBV6-4	15	CASSVQTGSTDTQYF
TRBJ2-7	NA	TRBV27	15	CASPCRQGSFYEQYF
TRBJ2-7	NA	TRBV9	14	CASSVGSVSYEQYF
TRBJ1-5	NA	TRBV7-8	15	CASSSGGVEDQPQHF
TRBJ2-3	NA	TRBV7-8	14	CASTPPRGTDTQYF
TRBJ1-5	NA	TRBV6-5	13	CASSYGRNQPQHF
TRBJ1-4	NA	TRBV5-6	14	CASSLTGGLEKLFF
TRBJ2-4	NA	TRBV9	15	CASSVGRGLGNIQYF
TRBJ1-6	NA	TRBV19	16	CATSARGGADNSPLHF
TRBJ2-5	NA	TRBV7-2	15	CASSPSRGTAETQYF
TRBJ2-3	NA	TRBV7-9	12	CASSSFTDTQYF
TRBJ2-5	TRBD2	TRBV9	14	CASSYSGGPGEQYF
TRBJ1-2	TRBD1	TRBV9	11	CASTRTGDYTF
TRBJ2-5	TRBD2	TRBV11-2	16	CASSFPLAGRQETQYF
TRBJ2-7	NA	TRBV7-8	15	CASSLSTALSYEQYF
TRBJ2-1	TRBD2	TRBV6-5	16	CASSFSTSGRINEQFF
TRBJ2-7	NA	TRBV7-9	16	CASSPPRAGGYYEQYF
TRBJ1-5	TRBD1	TRBV28	16	CASSWGTGVSNQPQHF
TRBJ2-2	NA	TRBV4-1	18	CASSQESSRASNTGELFF
TRBJ1-1	NA	TRBV11-2	15	CASSVSPDSNTEAFF
TRBJ1-4	NA	TRBV7-8	16	CASSFSPGGLNEKLFF
TRBJ2-7	TRBD1	TRBV28	15	CASSSGQGIIYEQYF
TRBJ1-5	NA	TRBV27	15	CASSPRGWRNQPQHF
TRBJ1-2	NA	TRBV7-2	16	CASSFLGDSAPYGYTF
TRBJ2-7	NA	TRBV7-8	15	CASTVGGQGGYEQYF
TRBJ2-7	TRBD1	TRBV5-6	14	CASSFPGQGNEQYF
TRBJ1-1	NA	TRBV2	13	CASIAEVNTEAFF
TRBJ2-1	NA	TRBV7-3	17	CASSLMVGGVKNYEQFF
TRBJ2-1	NA	TRBV2	14	CASSFAGAHNEQFF
TRBJ2-7	NA	TRBV7-2	14	CASSAHRGNYEQYF
TRBJ2-5	TRBD1	TRBV11-2	15	CASSYRTGLQETQYF